This note documents a single T cell receptor beta chain sequence. Its binding antigen is unknown. Within one base of it there is no much larger clone, and no base qualities were kept. Receptor amplification or capture employed the immunoSEQ multiplex PCR assay. Drawn from immuneACCESS, this table holds only the in-frame rearrangements with V and J called that TCRdb kept. Clones are partly lost; checked studies trace under half to an unresolved V gene and leave the rest unexplained. Within this sample are fewer than 65,000 clones, with approximately 87% of them counted one time only. Of the sample, more than 4.5% is held by the ten largest clones. This entry comes from a study of technical replicates of blood from four donors (TCRdb year 2017). Reading the germline V gene (reference sequence) gives CDR1 SGHNT and CDR2 YYREEE. V sheds 0 bases and J sheds 8 bases, leaving 8 bases between their ends. Measured from the cysteine to the phenylalanine, the CDR3 is 12 residues long. Only the CDR3 DNA is retained, 36 bases long and in frame from the first base.

The sample comprised PBMCs. The clonotype comes from a human donor in good health. Some clones in this sample may be carry-over from other donors' samples. The rearranged chain carries TRBV5-4 and TRBJ1-2, with an unclear D gene assignment. The DNA reads as follows: TGTGCCAGCAGCTTGGACAGTTTGGGCTACACCTTC. The translation is CASSLDSLGYTF.